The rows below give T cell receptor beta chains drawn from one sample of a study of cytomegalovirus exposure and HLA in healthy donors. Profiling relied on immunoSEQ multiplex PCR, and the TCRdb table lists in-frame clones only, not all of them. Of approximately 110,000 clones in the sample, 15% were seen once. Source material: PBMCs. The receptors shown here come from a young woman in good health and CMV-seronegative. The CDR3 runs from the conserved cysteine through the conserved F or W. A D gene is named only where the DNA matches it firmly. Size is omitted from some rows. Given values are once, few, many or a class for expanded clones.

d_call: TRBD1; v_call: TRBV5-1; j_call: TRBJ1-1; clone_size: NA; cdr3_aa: CASSKRRGQGETEAFF; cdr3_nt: TGCGCCAGCAGCAAACGCCGAGGCCAGGGGGAAACTGAAGCTTTCTTT
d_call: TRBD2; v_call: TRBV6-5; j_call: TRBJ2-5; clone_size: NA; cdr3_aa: CASSFGLADYQETQYF; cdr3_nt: TGTGCCAGCAGTTTTGGACTAGCAGACTACCAAGAGACCCAGTACTTC
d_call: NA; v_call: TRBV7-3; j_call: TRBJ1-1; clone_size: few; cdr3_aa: CASSGGTEAFF; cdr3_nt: TGTGCCAGCAGCGGGGGGACTGAAGCTTTCTTT
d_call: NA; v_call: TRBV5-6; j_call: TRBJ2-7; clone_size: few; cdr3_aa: CASSPRGYEQYF; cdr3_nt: TGTGCCAGCAGCCCCCGAGGGTACGAGCAGTACTTC
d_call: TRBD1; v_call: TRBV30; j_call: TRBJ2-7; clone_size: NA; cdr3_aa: CAWSGTGRYGERYF; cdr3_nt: TGTGCCTGGAGTGGGACAGGGAGGTATGGCGAGCGGTACTTC
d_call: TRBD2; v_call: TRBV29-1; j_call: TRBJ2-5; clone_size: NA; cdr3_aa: CSVEAMGGLQETQYF; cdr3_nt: TGCAGCGTTGAAGCAATGGGAGGGCTCCAAGAGACTCAGTACTTC
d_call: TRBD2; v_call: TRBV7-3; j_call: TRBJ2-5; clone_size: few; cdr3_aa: CASSRTSGGHGKTQYF; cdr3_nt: TGTGCCAGCAGCCGGACTAGCGGGGGACACGGGAAGACCCAGTACTTC
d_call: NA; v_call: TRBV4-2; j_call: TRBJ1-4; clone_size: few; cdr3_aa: CASSLRRTGVNEKLFF; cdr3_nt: TGTGCCAGCAGTCTGAGGAGAACGGGGGTTAATGAAAAACTGTTTTTT
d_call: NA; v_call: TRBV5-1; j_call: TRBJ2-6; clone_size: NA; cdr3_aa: CASSGQPTRGANVLTF; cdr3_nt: TGCGCCAGCAGTGGACAGCCTACGAGAGGGGCCAACGTCCTGACTTTC
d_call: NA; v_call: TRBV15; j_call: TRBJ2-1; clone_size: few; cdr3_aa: CATSRDKASYNEQFF; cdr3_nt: TGTGCCACCAGCAGAGATAAGGCTAGCTACAATGAGCAGTTCTTC
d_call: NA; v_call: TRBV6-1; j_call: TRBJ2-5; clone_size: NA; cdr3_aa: CASWRVRGETQYF; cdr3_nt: TGTGCCAGCTGGAGGGTGAGGGGAGAGACCCAGTACTTC
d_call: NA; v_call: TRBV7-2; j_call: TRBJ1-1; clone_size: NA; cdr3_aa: CASSVPTGLSEAFF; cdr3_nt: TGTGCCAGCAGCGTACCTACAGGATTATCAGAAGCTTTCTTT
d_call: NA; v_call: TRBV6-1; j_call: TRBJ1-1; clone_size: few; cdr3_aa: CASSEVVNTEAFF; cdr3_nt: TGTGCCAGCAGTGAAGTAGTGAACACTGAAGCTTTCTTT
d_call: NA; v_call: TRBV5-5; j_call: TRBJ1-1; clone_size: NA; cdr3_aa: CASSSLPGTRWAFF; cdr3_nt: TGTGCCAGCAGCTCTTTACCCGGGACAAGGTGGGCTTTCTTT
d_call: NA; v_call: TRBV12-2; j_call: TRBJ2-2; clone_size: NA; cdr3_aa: CASRLGPPGGDTGELFF; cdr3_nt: TGTGCAAGTCGCTTAGGGCCACCGGGGGGGGACACCGGGGAGCTGTTTTTT
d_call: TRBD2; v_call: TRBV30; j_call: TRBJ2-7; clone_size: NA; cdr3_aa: CAWSTSGVYEQYF; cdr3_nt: TGTGCCTGGAGTACTAGCGGGGTCTACGAGCAGTACTTC
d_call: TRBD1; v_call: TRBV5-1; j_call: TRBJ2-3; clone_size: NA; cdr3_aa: CASSLKRTGYTDTQYF; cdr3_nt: TGCGCCAGCAGCCTCAAAAGGACAGGATATACAGATACGCAGTATTTT
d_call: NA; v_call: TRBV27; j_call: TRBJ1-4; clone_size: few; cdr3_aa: CASSLQLATNEKLFF; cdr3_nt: TGTGCCAGCAGTTTACAGCTAGCAACTAATGAAAAACTGTTTTTT
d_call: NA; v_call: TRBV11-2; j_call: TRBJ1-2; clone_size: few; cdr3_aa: CASSAQQGWYGYTF; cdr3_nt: TGTGCCAGCAGCGCCCAGCAGGGTTGGTATGGCTACACCTTC
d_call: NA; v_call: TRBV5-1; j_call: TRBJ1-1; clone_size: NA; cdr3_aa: CASSLQGSMNTEAFF; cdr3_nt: TGCGCCAGCAGCCTCCAGGGAAGTATGAACACTGAAGCTTTCTTT
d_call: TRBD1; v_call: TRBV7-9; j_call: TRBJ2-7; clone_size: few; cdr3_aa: CASSWGSDRSSYEQYF; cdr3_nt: TGTGCCAGCAGCTGGGGTTCGGACAGGAGCTCCTACGAGCAGTACTTC
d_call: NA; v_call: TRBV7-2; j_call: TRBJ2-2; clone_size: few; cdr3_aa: CASSTQGLPNTGELFF; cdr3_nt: TGTGCCAGCAGCACGCAGGGGCTACCGAACACCGGGGAGCTGTTTTTT
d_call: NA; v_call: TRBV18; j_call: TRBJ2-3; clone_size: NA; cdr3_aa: CASSPPLTDTQYF; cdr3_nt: TGTGCCAGCTCACCACCCCTCACAGATACGCAGTATTTT
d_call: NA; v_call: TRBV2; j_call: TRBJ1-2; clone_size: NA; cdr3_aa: CASSLGRSYGYTF; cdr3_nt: TGTGCCAGCAGCCTCGGCAGGTCCTATGGCTACACCTTC
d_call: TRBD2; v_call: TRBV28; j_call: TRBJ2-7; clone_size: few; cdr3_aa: CASSLYDASGAHF; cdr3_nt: TGTGCCAGCAGTTTATACGACGCTAGCGGGGCGCACTTC
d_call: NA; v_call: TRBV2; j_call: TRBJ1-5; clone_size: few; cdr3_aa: CASQNTGIGQPQHF; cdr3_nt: TGTGCCAGTCAAAATACAGGGATCGGGCAGCCCCAGCATTTT
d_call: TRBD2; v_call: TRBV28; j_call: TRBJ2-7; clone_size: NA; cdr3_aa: CASVASGGPYEQYF; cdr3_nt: TGTGCCAGCGTCGCTAGCGGGGGACCCTACGAGCAGTACTTC
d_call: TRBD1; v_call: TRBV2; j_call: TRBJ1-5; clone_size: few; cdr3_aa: CASSESRGQSNREPQHF; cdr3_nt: TGTGCCAGCAGTGAAAGTCGGGGACAGTCAAACCGGGAGCCCCAGCATTTT
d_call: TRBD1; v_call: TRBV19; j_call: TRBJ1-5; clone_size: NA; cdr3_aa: CASSSDRAKVPQHF; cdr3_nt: TGTGCCAGTAGTTCCGACAGGGCAAAAGTGCCCCAGCATTTT
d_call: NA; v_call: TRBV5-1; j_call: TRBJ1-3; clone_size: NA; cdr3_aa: CASSLGASKGNTIYF; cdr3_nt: TGCGCCAGCAGCTTGGGGGCCTCGAAGGGAAACACCATATATTTT
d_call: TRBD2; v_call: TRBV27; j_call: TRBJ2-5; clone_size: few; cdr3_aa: CASSLQTSGRLETQYF; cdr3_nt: TGTGCCAGCAGTCTACAGACTAGCGGGAGGTTAGAGACCCAGTACTTC
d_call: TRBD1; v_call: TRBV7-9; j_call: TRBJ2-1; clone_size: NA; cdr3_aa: CASSSRDRDNEQFF; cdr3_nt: TGTGCCAGCAGCTCCCGGGACAGAGACAATGAGCAGTTCTTC
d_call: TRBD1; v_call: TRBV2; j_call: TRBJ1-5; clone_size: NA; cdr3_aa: CASSHYRDRGGPSQPQHF; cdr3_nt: TGTGCCAGCAGTCACTACCGGGACAGAGGAGGACCAAGTCAGCCCCAGCATTTT
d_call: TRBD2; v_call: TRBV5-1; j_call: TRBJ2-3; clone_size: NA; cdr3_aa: CASSWTPSGTTDTQYF; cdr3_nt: TGCGCCAGCAGCTGGACCCCTAGCGGGACGACAGATACGCAGTATTTT
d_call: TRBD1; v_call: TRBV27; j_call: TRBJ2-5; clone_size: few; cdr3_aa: CASSQLTGPQETQYF; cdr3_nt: TGTGCCAGCAGTCAATTGACAGGGCCCCAAGAGACCCAGTACTTC
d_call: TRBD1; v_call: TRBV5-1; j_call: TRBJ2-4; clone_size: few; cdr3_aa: CASSFRDSINIQYF; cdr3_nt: TGCGCCAGCAGCTTCCGGGACAGCATAAACATTCAGTACTTC
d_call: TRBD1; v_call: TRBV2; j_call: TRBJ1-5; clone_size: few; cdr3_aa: CASSDHRGPLQPQHF; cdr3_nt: TGTGCCAGCAGTGATCACAGGGGGCCCCTTCAGCCCCAGCATTTT
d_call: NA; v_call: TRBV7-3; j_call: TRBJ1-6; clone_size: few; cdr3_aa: CASSSSARGSPLHF; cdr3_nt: TGTGCCAGCAGCTCTTCAGCCCGAGGGTCACCCCTCCACTTT
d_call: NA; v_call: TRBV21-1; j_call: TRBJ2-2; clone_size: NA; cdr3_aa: CASSKIQNTGELFF; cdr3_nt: TGTGCCAGCAGCAAAATTCAAAACACCGGGGAGCTGTTTTTT
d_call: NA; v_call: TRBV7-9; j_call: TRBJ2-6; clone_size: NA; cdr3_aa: CASSPRNEGLTF; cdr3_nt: TGTGCCAGCAGCCCCCGGAACGAGGGTCTGACTTTC
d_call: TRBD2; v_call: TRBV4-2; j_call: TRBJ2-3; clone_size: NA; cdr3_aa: CASSPQTSGRQTDTQYF; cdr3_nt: TGTGCCAGCAGCCCCCAGACTAGCGGGAGACAAACAGATACGCAGTATTTT
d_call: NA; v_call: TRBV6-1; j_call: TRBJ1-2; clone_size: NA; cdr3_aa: CASSENVGSGYTF; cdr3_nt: TGTGCCAGCAGTGAAAACGTTGGGAGTGGCTACACCTTC
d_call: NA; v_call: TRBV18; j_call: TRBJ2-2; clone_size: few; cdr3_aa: CASSPNSHGTGELFF; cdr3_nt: TGTGCCAGCTCACCAAACTCTCACGGCACCGGGGAGCTGTTTTTT
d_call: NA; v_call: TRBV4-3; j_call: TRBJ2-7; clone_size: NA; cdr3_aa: CASRRDHGGAYEQYF; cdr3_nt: TGCGCCAGCCGCCGCGACCATGGGGGCGCCTACGAGCAGTACTTC
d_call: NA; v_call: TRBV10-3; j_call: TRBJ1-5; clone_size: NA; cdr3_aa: CAISESGGNQPQHF; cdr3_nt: TGTGCCATCAGTGAGTCAGGGGGCAATCAGCCCCAGCATTTT
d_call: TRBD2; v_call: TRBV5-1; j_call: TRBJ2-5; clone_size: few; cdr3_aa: CASSLTSGGARETQYF; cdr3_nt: TGCGCCAGCAGCTTGACTAGCGGGGGGGCCAGGGAGACCCAGTACTTC
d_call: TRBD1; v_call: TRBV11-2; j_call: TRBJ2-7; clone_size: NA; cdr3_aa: CASSQDGQVVNEQYF; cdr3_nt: TGTGCCAGCAGCCAAGATGGACAGGTTGTCAACGAGCAGTACTTC
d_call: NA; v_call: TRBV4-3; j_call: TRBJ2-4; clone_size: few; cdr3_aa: CASSQDLQNIQYF; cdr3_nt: TGCGCCAGCAGCCAAGATCTACAAAACATTCAGTACTTC
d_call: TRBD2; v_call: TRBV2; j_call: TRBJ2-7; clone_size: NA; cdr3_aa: CASSVPTSGRTRPSSYEQYF; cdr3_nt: TGTGCCAGCAGTGTCCCCACTAGCGGGAGGACCCGGCCCAGCTCCTACGAGCAGTACTTC
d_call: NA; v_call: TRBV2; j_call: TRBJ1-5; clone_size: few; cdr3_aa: CASSTGYSNQPQHF; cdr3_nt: TGTGCCAGCAGCACAGGGTACAGCAATCAGCCCCAGCATTTT
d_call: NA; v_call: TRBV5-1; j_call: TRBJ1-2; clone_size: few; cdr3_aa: CASSSTGIYGYTF; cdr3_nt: TGCGCCAGCAGCTCGACAGGAATCTATGGCTACACCTTC
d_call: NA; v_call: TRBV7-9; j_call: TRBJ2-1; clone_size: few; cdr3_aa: CASSPSGSSYNEQFF; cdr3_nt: TGTGCCAGCAGCCCTTCCGGGAGCTCCTACAATGAGCAGTTCTTC
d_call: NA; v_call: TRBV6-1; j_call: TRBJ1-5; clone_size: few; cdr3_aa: CATFRGIANQPQHF; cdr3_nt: TGTGCCACGTTCAGGGGTATTGCCAATCAGCCCCAGCATTTT
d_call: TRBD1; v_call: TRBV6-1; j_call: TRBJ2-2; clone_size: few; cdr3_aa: CASSRQGATGELFF; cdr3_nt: TGTGCCAGCAGTCGACAGGGGGCGACCGGGGAGCTGTTTTTT
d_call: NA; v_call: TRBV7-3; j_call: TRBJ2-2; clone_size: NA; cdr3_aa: CASSLSGATGELFF; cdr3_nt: TGTGCCAGCAGCTTAAGCGGGGCGACCGGGGAGCTGTTTTTT
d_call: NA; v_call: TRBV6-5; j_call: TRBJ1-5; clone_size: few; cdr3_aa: CASSYSGGDQPQHF; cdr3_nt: TGTGCCAGCAGTTACTCGGGGGGTGATCAGCCCCAGCATTTT
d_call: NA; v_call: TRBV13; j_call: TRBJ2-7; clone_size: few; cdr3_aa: CASSLGRSTYEQYF; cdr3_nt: TGTGCCAGCAGCTTAGGTCGGTCTACCTACGAGCAGTACTTC